A single sample is the source of the 27 T cell receptor beta chains below, sequenced in a study of cytomegalovirus exposure and HLA in healthy donors (TCRdb year 2017). Receptor libraries were prepared by the immunoSEQ multiplex PCR assay. For the multiplex PCR, a mixture combining 60 forward primers for TCR Vbeta segments and 13 reverse primers for TCR Jbeta segments was used. TCRdb stores this immuneACCESS table with in-frame sequences only. Part of the clones is absent; in the studies checked, under half of the shortfall reflects unresolved V genes, and no reason is known for the rest. In all, the sample holds 150,000 to 200,000 clones, and approximately 81% of those were seen once. Of the sample, approximately 2% falls within the top ten clones. The sample comprised PBMCs. The source is a woman under 30 in good health and CMV-seropositive.

The chain joins TRBV5-1 to TRBJ2-5; weak D call: TRBD2 (6 bases). The length of the CDR3 is 15 residues. With 4 bases removed from V and 2 bases from J, the gap between germline ends came to 15 bases. Germline CDR1 reads SGHRS; CDR2 reads YFSETQ. The CDR3 nucleotides are TGCGCCAGCAGCGCCGTCGGAGGGTTTCAAGAGACCCAGTACTTC. Protein: CASSAVGGFQETQYF.

CDR3 sequence (DNA): TGCGCCAGCCGATCCGGGACAGGGGTTTATGGCTACACCTTC. Its translation: CASRSGTGVYGYTF. The chain combines TRBV5-1 with TRBJ1-2; 10 bases fit TRBD1. This CDR3 region has 14 residues. V trimming: 7 bases; J trimming: 5 bases; junction bases outside the gene matches: 8. Germline-derived CDR1 and CDR2 are SGHRS and YFSETQ. Full variable domain (outside the CDR3, taken from reference TRBV5-1 and TRBJ1-2): KAGVTQTPRYLIKTRGQQVTLSCSPISGHRSVSWYQQTPGQGLQFLFEYFSETQRNKGNFPGRFSGRQFSNSRSEMNVSTLELGDSALYLCASRSGTGVYGYTFGSGTRLTVV.

This chain links TRBV29-1 with TRBJ1-4, with 10 bases that match TRBD1. The CDR3 extends over 15 amino acids. Germline V gene data show CDR1 as SQVTM and CDR2 as ANQGSEA. With V trimmed by 6 bases and J by 0 bases, 4 bases remained unmatched. The CDR3 region has the DNA TGCAGCGTGAGACAGGGGGCAGCAACTAATGAAAAACTGTTTTTT. It yields the protein CSVRQGAATNEKLFF. Full variable domain (missing parts from reference TRBV29-1 and TRBJ1-4): SAVISQKPSRDICQRGTSLTIQCQVDSQVTMMFWYRQQPGQSLTLIATANQGSEATYESGFVIDKFPISRPNLTFSTLTVSNMSPEDSSIYLCSVRQGAATNEKLFFGSGTQLSVL.

This clone was detected a few times. The chain couples TRBV19 to TRBJ1-1; a possible D gene is TRBD1 (5 bases). The CDR3 has 15 amino acids. Trimming took 4 bases from V and 4 from J, leaving 16 bases between them. Germline CDR1 reads LNHDA; CDR2 reads SQIVND (reference sequence). The CDR3 region has the DNA TGTGCCAGTAGTAAGGGGCAGGGACTGGGCACTGAAGCTTTCTTT. Amino acid sequence: CASSKGQGLGTEAFF.

A word on this clone: At one end the junction does not follow the germline gene, possibly because of a read error. The rearrangement links TRBV19 to TRBJ1-5, with 11 positions matching TRBD1. The CDR3 length is 14 residues. Germline values: CDR1 LNHDA, CDR2 SQIVND (reference sequence). The DNA for the CDR3 is TGTACCAGCTCTGGACAGGGGGCCAATCAGCCCCAGCATTTT. Amino acid sequence: CTSSGQGANQPQHF.

The chain employs TRBV13 and TRBJ2-2; unclear D gene. Germline CDR1 and CDR2: PRHDT and FYEKMQ (reference sequence). V was cut by 6 bases and J by 3 bases, with 8 bases left in between. The CDR3 is 13 amino acids. The CDR3 loop is CASSQSDTGELFF. CDR3 nucleotides: TGTGCCAGCAGTCAATCGGACACCGGGGAGCTGTTTTTT.

CDR3 region: CASSLPRDSSYEQYF. The CDR3 nucleotides read TGCGCCAGCAGCTTGCCCAGGGACAGCTCCTACGAGCAGTACTTC. This chain uses TRBV5-1 with TRBJ2-5, with TRBD1 identical over 7 bases. The J call may be wrong; the DNA end is better matched by TRBJ2-7. Germline CDR1 is SGHRS and CDR2 is YFSETQ. CDR3 length: 15 amino acids.

The chain is built from TRBV10-2 and TRBJ2-3, with 8 bases matching TRBD1. V shed 8 bases and J 4 bases; nucleotides not matched to a gene: 8. Germline V gene data show CDR1 as WSHSY and CDR2 as SAAADI. CDR3 length equals 14 residues. CDR3 residues: CASQDRGRADTQYF. CDR3 in DNA: TGCGCCAGCCAAGACAGGGGTCGGGCAGATACGCAGTATTTT.

The rearrangement links TRBV6-1 to TRBJ1-5, with D perhaps matching TRBD1 (5 bases). Germline V gene lookup returns CDR1 MNHNS and CDR2 SASEGT. Trimming stripped 0 bases from V and 9 bases from J, with 9 bases between. This CDR3 is built from 13 residues. The CDR3 sequence is CASSEAPGGPQHF. Here the CDR3 DNA reads TGTGCCAGCAGTGAAGCCCCGGGGGGGCCCCAGCATTTT.

The chain uses TRBV7-2 and TRBJ2-7; D ambiguous. Germline CDR1 and CDR2: SGHTA and FQGNSA. This CDR3 is 16 amino acids long. V was clipped by 5 bases and J by 2 bases, with 19 bases between them. The CDR3, as DNA: TGTGCCAGCAGCCCAACACGACCTAGAAGGCCCTACGAGCAGTACTTC. This sequence encodes CASSPTRPRRPYEQYF.

This clone was seen a single time. The chain has TRBV7-2 and TRBJ1-5, with D possibly matching TRBD1 (5 bases). Germline CDR1 is SGHTA and CDR2 is FQGNSA. Deletions cut 3 bases from V and 4 bases from J, with 7 bases between. This CDR3 comprises 13 residues. CDR3 loop: CASSFGGNQPQHF. The CDR3 DNA sequence: TGTGCCAGCAGCTTCGGGGGAAATCAGCCCCAGCATTTT.

The V and J genes are TRBV23-1 and TRBJ2-3, with TRBD1 matching over 8 bases. TRBV23-1 belongs to the ORF category, with a function that is uncertain. The ends lost 10 bases at V and 4 bases at J; junction bases unmatched: 10. The CDR3 consists of 14 residues. The DNA for the CDR3 is TGCGCCAATCAGGGGGCGGCAGGAGCAGATACGCAGTATTTT. This sequence encodes CANQGAAGADTQYF.

J is TRBJ1-2 and V is TRBV5-6; possibly TRBD1 for D (5 bases). Germline CDR1 and CDR2: SGHDT and YYEEEE. The CDR3 has 13 residues. V lost 0 bases to trimming and J lost 8 bases, with 11 bases between them. CDR3 DNA: TGTGCCAGCAGCTTGGGGAGGGACGGCGGCTACACCTTC. Protein sequence: CASSLGRDGGYTF.

V and J are TRBV2 and TRBJ1-1; possibly TRBD1 for D (5 bases). This CDR3 has 14 residues. V lost 2 bases and J 7 bases, leaving 14 bases between the germline ends. Germline V gene data show CDR1 as SNHLY and CDR2 as FYNNEI. The CDR3 spells CASSESGRGYEAFF. The CDR3, as DNA: TGTGCCAGCAGTGAATCCGGAAGGGGTTATGAAGCTTTCTTT.

This clone has a single count. The chain links TRBV4-1 to TRBJ2-1, with 9 bases lining up with TRBD1. Trimming cost V 2 bases and J 6 bases; bases outside gene matches: 8. From germline, CDR1 is MGHRA and CDR2 YSYEKL. This CDR3 region has 16 residues. In DNA form, the CDR3 reads TGCGCCAGCAGCCAACCGGGACAGGGTGGGGGCAATGAGCAGTTCTTC. Translation: CASSQPGQGGGNEQFF.

In this sample, this clone turned up a few times. This chain links TRBV4-1 with TRBJ1-4, with D unresolved. The V end was cut by 2 bases, the J end by 7 bases, with 14 bases between. The germline V gene encodes CDR1 MGHRA and CDR2 YSYEKL. This CDR3 has 15 amino acids. The CDR3, as DNA: TGCGCCAGCAGCCAAACAGCTTTAGTTGGTGAAAAACTGTTTTTT. Translation: CASSQTALVGEKLFF.

The chain carries TRBV2 and TRBJ2-7; D is unresolved. V was cut by 1 base and J by 2 bases, with 12 bases left in between. There are 15 residues in the CDR3. CDR1 is SNHLY and CDR2 is FYNNEI in the germline V gene. CDR3 sequence (DNA): TGTGCCAGCAGTGAAGGTGTAGTGTTCACCTACGAGCAGTACTTC. It codes for CASSEGVVFTYEQYF.

The rearrangement joins TRBV6-4 to TRBJ1-6; D might be TRBD1 (5 bases). The CDR3 covers 13 residues. Trimming took 8 bases from V and 7 from J, leaving 12 bases between them. Per germline, CDR1 MRHNA and CDR2 SNTAGT. CDR3 sequence (DNA): TGTGCCAGCGCTGACAGTTCAAATTCACCCCTCCACTTT. Its protein is CASADSSNSPLHF.

The rearrangement links TRBV11-3 to TRBJ1-1, with a weak D call TRBD1 (6 bases). V shed 5 bases and J shed 4 bases, with 14 bases lying between them. The germline V gene encodes CDR1 SGHNT and CDR2 YENEEA. The CDR3 has 14 residues. The CDR3: CASSQFRGSTEAFF. The CDR3, as DNA: TGTGCCAGCAGCCAATTTAGGGGGAGCACTGAAGCTTTCTTT. The full variable domain, completed using reference TRBV11-3 and TRBJ1-1, is EAGVVQSPRYKIIEKKQPVAFWCNPISGHNTLYWYLQNLGQGPELLIRYENEEAVDDSQLPKDRFSAERLKGVDSTLKIQPAELGDSAVYLCASSQFRGSTEAFFGQGTRLTVV.

This clone was counted a single time. The chain carries TRBV11-2 and TRBJ1-1; D is uncertain. In germline, CDR1 is SGHAT, CDR2 FQNNGV. With 10 bases removed from V and 0 bases from J, the gap between germline ends came to 12 bases. This CDR3 has 13 residues. CDR3 in DNA: TGTGCCACCAAAACAGAGATGAACACTGAAGCTTTCTTT. Protein sequence: CATKTEMNTEAFF.

The chain has TRBV7-9 and TRBJ2-1; 11 bases are shared with TRBD2. Germline CDR1 SEHNR, CDR2 FQNEAQ (reference sequence). The V and J ends lost 8 bases and 1 base, in that order; junction bases with no gene match: 1. This CDR3 is 14 amino acids long. CDR3 nucleotide sequence: TGTGCCAGCCTAGCGGGGGGTTCCTACAATGAGCAGTTCTTC. As protein: CASLAGGSYNEQFF.

This chain links TRBV19 with TRBJ2-5; TRBD2 might be the D (6 bases). From germline, CDR1 is LNHDA and CDR2 SQIVND (reference sequence). This CDR3 has 12 amino acids. Trimming removed 4 bases from V and 9 bases from J, with 12 bases in between. The CDR3 region is CASSTRGEAQYF. CDR3 DNA sequence: TGTGCCAGTAGTACCCGCGGGGAGGCCCAGTACTTC.

The chain links TRBV2 to TRBJ2-5, with 8 bases aligning to TRBD2. The germline V gene has CDR1 SNHLY and CDR2 FYNNEI. Trimming removed 2 bases from V and 1 base from J; junction bases left unmatched: 3. CDR3 size: 15 residues. The CDR3: CASSELLAAQETQYF. In nucleotides, the CDR3 is TGTGCCAGCAGTGAATTACTAGCGGCCCAAGAGACCCAGTACTTC.

The chain is built from TRBV10-2 and TRBJ2-6; a possible D gene is TRBD1 (5 bases). Germline V lookup: CDR1 WSHSY, CDR2 SAAADI. V lost 6 bases and J 2 bases, leaving 14 bases between the germline ends. This CDR3 has 16 amino acids. CDR3 DNA: TGCGCCAGCAGGACCTCAGGGCCAGCTGGGGCCAACGTCCTGACTTTC. The encoded protein is CASRTSGPAGANVLTF.

V gene TRBV30 combines with J gene TRBJ2-7; 7 bases line up with TRBD1. The CDR3 contains 17 residues. V shed 3 bases, J shed 0 bases, and the junction held 14 bases outside the gene matches. In germline, CDR1 is GTSNPN, CDR2 SVGIG (reference sequence). CDR3 nucleotides: TGTGCCTGGAGCCCCACCTCCCGGACAGGAGACTCCTACGAGCAGTACTTC. It codes for CAWSPTSRTGDSYEQYF.

The rearrangement links TRBV6-4 to TRBJ2-3; 10 bases align to TRBD2. Trimming removed 2 bases from V and 4 bases from J; junction bases left unmatched: 3. The germline V gene has CDR1 MRHNA and CDR2 SNTAGT. This CDR3 comprises 15 residues. CDR3 sequence: CASSDSGGASDTQYF. CDR3 DNA: TGTGCCAGCAGTGACAGCGGGGGGGCCTCAGATACGCAGTATTTT.

A few counts support this clone. The chain combines TRBV15 with TRBJ2-3; 8 bases fit TRBD1. V lost 4 bases and J lost 0; bases outside the gene matches: 9. Germline CDR1 and CDR2: LNHNV and YYDKDF (reference sequence). The CDR3 sequence is 17 residues long. CDR3: CATSTFKTGESTDTQYF. In DNA form, the CDR3 reads TGTGCCACCAGCACCTTCAAGACAGGGGAGAGCACAGATACGCAGTATTTT.